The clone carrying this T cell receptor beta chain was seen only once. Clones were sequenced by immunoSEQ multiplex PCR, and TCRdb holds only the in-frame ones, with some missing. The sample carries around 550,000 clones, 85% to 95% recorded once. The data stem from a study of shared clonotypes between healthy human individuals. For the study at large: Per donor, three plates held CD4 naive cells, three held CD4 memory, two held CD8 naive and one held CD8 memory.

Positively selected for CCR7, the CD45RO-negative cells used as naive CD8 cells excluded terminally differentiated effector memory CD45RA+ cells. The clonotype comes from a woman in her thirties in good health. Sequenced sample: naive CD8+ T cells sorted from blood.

The CDR3 spells CASRPGHASGETQYF. CDR3 nucleotide sequence: TGTGCCAGCAGGCCGGGACACGCATCTGGGGAGACCCAGTACTTC. This rearrangement joins TRBV6-5 to TRBJ2-5; D perhaps matches TRBD1 (6 bases). The CDR3 has 15 residues. The ends were cut back, 6 bases at V and 5 bases at J, with 19 bases in the middle. Germline assignment: CDR1 MNHEY and CDR2 SVGAGI.